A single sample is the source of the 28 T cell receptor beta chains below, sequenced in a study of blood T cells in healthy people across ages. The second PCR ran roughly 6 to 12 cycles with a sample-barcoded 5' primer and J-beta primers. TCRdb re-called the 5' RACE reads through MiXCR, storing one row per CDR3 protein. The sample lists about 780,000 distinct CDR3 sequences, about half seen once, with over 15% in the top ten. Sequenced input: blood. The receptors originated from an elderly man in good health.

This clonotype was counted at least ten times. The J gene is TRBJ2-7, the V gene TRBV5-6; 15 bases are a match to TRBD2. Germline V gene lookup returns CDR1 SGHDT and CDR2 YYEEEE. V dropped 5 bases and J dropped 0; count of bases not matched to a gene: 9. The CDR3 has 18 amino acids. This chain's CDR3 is CASSRAGLAGGSSYEQYF. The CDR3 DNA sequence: TGTGCCAGCAGTCGTGCGGGACTAGCGGGAGGAAGCTCCTACGAGCAGTACTTC.

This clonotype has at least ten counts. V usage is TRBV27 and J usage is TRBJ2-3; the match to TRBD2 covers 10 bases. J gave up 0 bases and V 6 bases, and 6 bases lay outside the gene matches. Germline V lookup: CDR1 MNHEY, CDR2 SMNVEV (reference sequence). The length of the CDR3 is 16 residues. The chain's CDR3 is CASSLTSGTSTDTQYF. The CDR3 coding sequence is TGTGCCAGCAGCCTTACTAGCGGGACTAGCACAGATACGCAGTATTTT.

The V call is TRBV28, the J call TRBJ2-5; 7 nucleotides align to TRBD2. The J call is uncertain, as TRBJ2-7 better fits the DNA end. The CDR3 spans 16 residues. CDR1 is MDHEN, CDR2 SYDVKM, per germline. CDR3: CASSSPGTGGRYEQYF. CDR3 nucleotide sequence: TGTGCCAGCAGTTCACCTGGGACTGGCGGGAGATACGAGCAGTACTTC.

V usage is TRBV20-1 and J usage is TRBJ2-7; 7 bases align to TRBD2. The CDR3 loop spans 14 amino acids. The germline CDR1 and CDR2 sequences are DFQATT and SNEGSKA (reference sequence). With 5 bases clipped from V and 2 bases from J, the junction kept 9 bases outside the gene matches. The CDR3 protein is CSAHKRDPPYEQYF. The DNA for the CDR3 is TGCAGTGCTCATAAGCGGGACCCCCCCTACGAGCAGTACTTC.

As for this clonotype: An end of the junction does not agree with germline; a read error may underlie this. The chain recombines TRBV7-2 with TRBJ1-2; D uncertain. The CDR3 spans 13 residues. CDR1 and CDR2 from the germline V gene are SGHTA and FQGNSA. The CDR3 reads CAGSRGLNYGYTF. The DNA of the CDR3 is TGTGCCGGCAGCCGCGGACTGAACTATGGCTACACCTTC.

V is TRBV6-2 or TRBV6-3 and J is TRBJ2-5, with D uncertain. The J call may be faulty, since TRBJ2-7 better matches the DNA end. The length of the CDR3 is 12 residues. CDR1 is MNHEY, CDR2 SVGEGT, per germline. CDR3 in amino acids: CASTSNMNEQYF. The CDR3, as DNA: TGTGCCAGCACCTCCAATATGAACGAGCAGTACTTC.

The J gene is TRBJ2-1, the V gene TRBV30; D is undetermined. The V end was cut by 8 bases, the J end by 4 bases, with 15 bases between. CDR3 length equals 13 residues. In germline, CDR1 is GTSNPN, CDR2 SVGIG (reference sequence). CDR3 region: CARVRDQYNEQFF. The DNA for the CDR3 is TGTGCCCGGGTTCGCGACCAATACAATGAGCAGTTCTTC.

In DNA, the CDR3 is TGTGCCAGCAGCTTAATTCTAGCGGGAGGAGATACGCAGTATTTT. Translated, it gives CASSLILAGGDTQYF. The chain employs TRBV5-5 and TRBJ2-3, with 11 bases fitting TRBD2. This CDR3 spans 15 amino acids. Germline CDR1 is SGHKS and CDR2 is YYEKEE (reference sequence). The V gene end was trimmed by 2 bases and the J gene end by 5 bases; junction bases not matched to a gene: 4.

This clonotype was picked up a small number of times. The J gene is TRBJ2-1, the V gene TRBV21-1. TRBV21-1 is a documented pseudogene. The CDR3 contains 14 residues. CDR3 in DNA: TGTGCCAGCAGCAAAGCTCGGGGATGGGGTGAGCAGTTCTTC. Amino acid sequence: CASSKARGWGEQFF.

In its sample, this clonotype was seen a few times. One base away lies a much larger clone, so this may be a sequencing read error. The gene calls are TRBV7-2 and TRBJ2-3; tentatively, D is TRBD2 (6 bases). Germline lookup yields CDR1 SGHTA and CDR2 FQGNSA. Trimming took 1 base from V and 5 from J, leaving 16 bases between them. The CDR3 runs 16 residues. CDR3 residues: CASSLVGATAGDTQYF. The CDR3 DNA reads TGTGCCAGCAGCTTAGTAGGGGCCACAGCGGGAGATACGCAGTATTTT. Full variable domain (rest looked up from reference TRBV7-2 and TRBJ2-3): GAGVSQSPSNKVTEKGKDVELRCDPISGHTALYWYRQSLGQGLEFLIYFQGNSAPDKSGLPSDRFSAERTGGSVSTLTIQRTQQEDSAVYLCASSLVGATAGDTQYFGPGTRLTVL.

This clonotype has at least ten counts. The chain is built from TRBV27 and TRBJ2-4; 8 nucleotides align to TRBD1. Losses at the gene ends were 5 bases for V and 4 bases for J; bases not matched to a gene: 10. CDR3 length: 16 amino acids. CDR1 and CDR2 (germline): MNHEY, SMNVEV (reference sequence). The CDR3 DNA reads TGTGCCAGCAGTGCATTCGGACAGGGACGGAAAAACATTCAGTACTTC. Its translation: CASSAFGQGRKNIQYF.

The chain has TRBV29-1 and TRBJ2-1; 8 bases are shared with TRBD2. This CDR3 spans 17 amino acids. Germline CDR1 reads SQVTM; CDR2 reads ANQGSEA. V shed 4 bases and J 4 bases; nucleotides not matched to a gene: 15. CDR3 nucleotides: TGCAGCGTTGTAGCCGGGAGCGGGAGCCGTAGATACAATGAGCAGTTCTTC. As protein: CSVVAGSGSRRYNEQFF.

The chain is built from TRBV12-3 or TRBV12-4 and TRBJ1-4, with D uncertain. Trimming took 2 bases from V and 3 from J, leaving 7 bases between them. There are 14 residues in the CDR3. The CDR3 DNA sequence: TGTGCCAGCAGTTTACAGGTTCCTAATGAAAAACTGTTTTTT. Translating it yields CASSLQVPNEKLFF.

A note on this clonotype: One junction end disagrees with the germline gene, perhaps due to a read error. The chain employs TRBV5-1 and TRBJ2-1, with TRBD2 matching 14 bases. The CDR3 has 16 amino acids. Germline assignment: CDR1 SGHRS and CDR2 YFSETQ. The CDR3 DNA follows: TGCGCCAACAGCTCAGAGGGACTAGCGGGAGTAGATGAGCAGTTCTTC. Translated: CANSSEGLAGVDEQFF.

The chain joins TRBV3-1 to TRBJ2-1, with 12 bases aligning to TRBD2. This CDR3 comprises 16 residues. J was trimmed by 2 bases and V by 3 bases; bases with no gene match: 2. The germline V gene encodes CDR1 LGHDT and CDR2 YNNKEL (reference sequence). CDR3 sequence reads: CASSQGLAGPYNEQFF. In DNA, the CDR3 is TGTGCCAGCAGCCAGGGACTAGCGGGCCCCTACAATGAGCAGTTCTTC.

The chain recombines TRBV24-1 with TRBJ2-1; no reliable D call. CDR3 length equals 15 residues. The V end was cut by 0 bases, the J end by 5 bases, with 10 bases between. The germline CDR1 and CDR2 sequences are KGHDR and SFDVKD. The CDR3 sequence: CATSDLLDGHNEQFF. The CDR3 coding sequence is TGTGCCACCAGTGATTTGTTGGACGGTCACAATGAGCAGTTCTTC.

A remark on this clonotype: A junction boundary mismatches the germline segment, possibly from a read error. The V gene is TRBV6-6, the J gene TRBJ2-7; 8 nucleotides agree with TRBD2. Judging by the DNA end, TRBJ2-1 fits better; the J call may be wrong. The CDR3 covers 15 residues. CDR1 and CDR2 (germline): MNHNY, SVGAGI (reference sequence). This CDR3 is CASSSLSGKNKEQFF. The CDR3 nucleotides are TGTGCCAGCAGTAGCCTTAGCGGGAAAAACAAGGAGCAGTTCTTC.

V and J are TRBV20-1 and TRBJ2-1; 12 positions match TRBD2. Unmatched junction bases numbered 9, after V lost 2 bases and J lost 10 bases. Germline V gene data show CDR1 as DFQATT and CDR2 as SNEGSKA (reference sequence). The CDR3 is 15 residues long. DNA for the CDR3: TGCAGTGCTAGATTGCTAGCGGGAGGGCCGGGGGAGCAGTTCTTC. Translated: CSARLLAGGPGEQFF.

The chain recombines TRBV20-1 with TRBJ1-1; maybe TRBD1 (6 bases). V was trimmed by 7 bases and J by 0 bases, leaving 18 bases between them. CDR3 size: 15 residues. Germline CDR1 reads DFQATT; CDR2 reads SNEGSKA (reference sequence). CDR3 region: CSVDFPGHLNTEAFF. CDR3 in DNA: TGCAGTGTCGATTTCCCGGGACACTTGAACACTGAAGCTTTCTTT.

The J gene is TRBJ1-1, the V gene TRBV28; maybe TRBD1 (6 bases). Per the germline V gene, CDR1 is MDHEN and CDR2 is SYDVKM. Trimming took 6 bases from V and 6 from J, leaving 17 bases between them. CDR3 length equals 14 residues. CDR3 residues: CASSLWGQTAEAFF. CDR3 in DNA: TGTGCCAGCAGCCTCTGGGGACAAACAGCTGAAGCTTTCTTT.

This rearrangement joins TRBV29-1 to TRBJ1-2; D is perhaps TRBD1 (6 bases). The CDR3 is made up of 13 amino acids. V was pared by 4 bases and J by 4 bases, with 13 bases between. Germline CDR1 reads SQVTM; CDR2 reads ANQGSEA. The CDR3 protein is CSVGRTGFYGYTF. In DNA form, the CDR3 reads TGCAGCGTTGGCCGTACAGGGTTCTATGGCTACACCTTC.

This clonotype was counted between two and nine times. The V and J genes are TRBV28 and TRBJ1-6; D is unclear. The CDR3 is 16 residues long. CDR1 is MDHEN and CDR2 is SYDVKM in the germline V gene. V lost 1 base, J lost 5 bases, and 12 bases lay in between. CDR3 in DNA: TGTGCCAGCAGTTTATCAAGGAGCTGGGATAATTCACCCCTCCACTTT. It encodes CASSLSRSWDNSPLHF.

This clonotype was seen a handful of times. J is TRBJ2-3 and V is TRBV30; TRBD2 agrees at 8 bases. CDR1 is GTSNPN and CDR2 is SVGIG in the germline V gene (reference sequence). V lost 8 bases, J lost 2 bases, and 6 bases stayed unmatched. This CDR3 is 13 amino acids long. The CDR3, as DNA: TGTGCCGGTAGCGGGATAAACACAGATACGCAGTATTTT. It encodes CAGSGINTDTQYF. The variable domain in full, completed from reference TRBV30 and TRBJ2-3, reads SQTIHQWPATLVQPVGSPLSLECTVEGTSNPNLYWYRQAAGRGLQLLFYSVGIGQISSEVPQNLSASRPQDRQFILSSKKLLLSDSGFYLCAGSGINTDTQYFGPGTRLTVL.

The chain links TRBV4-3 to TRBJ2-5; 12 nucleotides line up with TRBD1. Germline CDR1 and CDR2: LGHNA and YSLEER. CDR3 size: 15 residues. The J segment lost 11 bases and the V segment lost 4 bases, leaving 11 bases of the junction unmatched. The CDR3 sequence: CASSLSGTGGDKQYF. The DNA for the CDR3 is TGCGCCAGCAGCCTTTCCGGGACAGGGGGCGATAAGCAGTACTTC.

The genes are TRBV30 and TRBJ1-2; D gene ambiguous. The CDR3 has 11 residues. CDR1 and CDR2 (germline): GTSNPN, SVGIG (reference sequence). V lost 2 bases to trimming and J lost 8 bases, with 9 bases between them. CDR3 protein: CAWSWGEGYTF. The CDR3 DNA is TGTGCCTGGAGTTGGGGTGAGGGCTACACCTTC.

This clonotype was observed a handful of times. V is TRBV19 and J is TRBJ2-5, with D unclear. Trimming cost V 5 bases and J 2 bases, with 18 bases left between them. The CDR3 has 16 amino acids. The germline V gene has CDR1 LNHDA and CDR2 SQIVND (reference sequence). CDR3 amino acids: CASSPLWVGSQETQYF. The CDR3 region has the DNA TGTGCCAGTAGTCCTCTCTGGGTCGGGTCTCAAGAGACCCAGTACTTC.

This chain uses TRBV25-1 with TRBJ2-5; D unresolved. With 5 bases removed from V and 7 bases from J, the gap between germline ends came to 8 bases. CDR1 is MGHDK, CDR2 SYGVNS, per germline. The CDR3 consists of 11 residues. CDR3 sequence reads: CASSMRGTQYF. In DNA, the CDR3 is TGTGCCAGCAGTATGCGTGGGACCCAGTACTTC.

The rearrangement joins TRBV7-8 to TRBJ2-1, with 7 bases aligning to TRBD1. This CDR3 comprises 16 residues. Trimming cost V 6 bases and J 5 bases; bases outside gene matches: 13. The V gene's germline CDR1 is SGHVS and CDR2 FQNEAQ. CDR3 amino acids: CASSHPMGQPDNEQFF. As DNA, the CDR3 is TGTGCCAGCAGTCATCCCATGGGACAGCCCGACAATGAGCAGTTCTTC.